The text below deals with one T cell receptor beta chain. This sample was taken from a study of blood T cell repertoires in COVID-19. The protocol was immunoSEQ multiplex PCR, while the TCRdb copy is restricted to in-frame clones and leaves out a portion. This sample carries tens of thousands of clones, roughly 80% of them seen once, and the ten largest clones take around 4.4%. CDR3 length: 17 amino acids. Trimming took 6 bases from V and 3 from J; bases not matched to a gene: 13. CDR1 and CDR2 from the germline V gene are SNHLY and FYNNEI. The sequence was obtained from a woman aged 45-65 years with acute or convalescent COVID-19. The chain is built from TRBV2 and TRBJ2-3; 9 nucleotides align to TRBD2. The sequenced sample was peripheral blood. The CDR3 is CASRGPSGVRETDTQYF. Here the CDR3 DNA reads TGTGCCAGCAGAGGGCCTAGCGGGGTCCGAGAGACAGATACGCAGTATTTT.